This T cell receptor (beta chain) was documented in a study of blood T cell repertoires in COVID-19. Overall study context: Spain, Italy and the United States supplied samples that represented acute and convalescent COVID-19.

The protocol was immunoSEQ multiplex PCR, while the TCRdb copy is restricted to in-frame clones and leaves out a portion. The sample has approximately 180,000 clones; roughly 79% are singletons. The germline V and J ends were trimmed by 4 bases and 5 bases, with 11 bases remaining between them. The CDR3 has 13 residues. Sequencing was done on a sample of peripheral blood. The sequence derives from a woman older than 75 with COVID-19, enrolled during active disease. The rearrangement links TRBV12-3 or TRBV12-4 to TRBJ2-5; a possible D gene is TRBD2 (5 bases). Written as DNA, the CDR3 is TGTGCCAGCAGTTCAGAGGACTGGGAGACCCAGTACTTC. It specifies CASSSEDWETQYF.